The next 5 T cell receptor beta chains were all read from a single sample in a study of cytomegalovirus exposure and HLA in healthy donors (dated by TCRdb to the late 2010s). To prepare the library, the immunoSEQ multiplex PCR assay was applied. A mixture of 60 forward primers for TCR Vbeta segments and 13 reverse primers for TCR Jbeta segments was used in the multiplex PCR. As stored in TCRdb, this immuneACCESS dataset retains in-frame rearrangements with V and J assigned. A fraction of the clones does not appear; measured against another copy, unresolved V genes explain less than half of the discrepancy, and the remainder lacks a known reason. This sample comprises 150,000 to 200,000 clones, 80% to 90% of them detected only once. 7% of the sample lies in the top ten. The sequenced sample was PBMCs. The receptor source for this set is a woman between 25 and 40 years old in good health and CMV-seropositive.

The chain has TRBV28 and TRBJ2-5; no reliable D call. CDR3 size: 12 residues. Germline-derived CDR1 and CDR2 are MDHEN and SYDVKM. Trimming pared 5 bases from V and 5 bases from J, leaving 9 bases between. In nucleotides, the CDR3 is TGTGCCAGCAGTACCTCCGGGGAGACCCAGTACTTC. It yields the protein CASSTSGETQYF.

The chain recombines TRBV7-6 with TRBJ2-7; maybe TRBD1 (6 bases). Trimming left V 5 bases short and J 4 bases short, with 18 bases between. Germline loops: CDR1 SGHVS, CDR2 FNYEAQ. This CDR3 has 15 residues. Written as DNA, the CDR3 is TGTGCCAGCAGCCGGACAGTAGGAACCCTTTACGAGCAGTACTTC. Residues: CASSRTVGTLYEQYF.

This rearrangement joins TRBV7-6 to TRBJ2-3, with 8 bases lining up with TRBD1. Germline trimming cut 5 bases from V and 4 bases from J; bases unmatched to any gene: 11. The CDR3 extends over 16 amino acids. Germline values: CDR1 SGHVS, CDR2 FNYEAQ. CDR3 sequence reads: CASSLWTGKEADTQYF. CDR3 nucleotides: TGTGCCAGCAGCCTTTGGACAGGGAAGGAGGCAGATACGCAGTATTTT.

There are a few counts of this clone. The chain joins TRBV14 to TRBJ1-3; D gene unclear. The CDR3 consists of 17 residues. V was trimmed by 0 bases and J by 0 bases, leaving 12 bases between them. CDR1 and CDR2 from the germline V gene are SGHDN and FVKESK. For the CDR3, the DNA is TGTGCCAGCAGCCAAGATTTGCGCTGGAGCTCTGGAAACACCATATATTTT. Protein: CASSQDLRWSSGNTIYF.

The chain couples TRBV7-3 to TRBJ2-7, with TRBD1 identical over 8 bases. Germline lookup yields CDR1 SGHTA and CDR2 FQGTGA. The CDR3 contains 15 residues. J gave up 3 bases and V 2 bases, and 6 bases lay outside the gene matches. CDR3 loop: CASSLAGQVHYEQYF. CDR3 bases: TGTGCCAGCAGCTTAGCGGGACAGGTCCACTACGAGCAGTACTTC.